A single sample is the source of the 3 T cell receptor beta chains below, sequenced in a study of cytomegalovirus exposure and HLA in healthy donors. Sequencing was performed with immunoSEQ multiplex PCR; in TCRdb, only in-frame clones are kept and a portion is missing. The profile shows about 73,000 clones, 90% to 95% of them singletons. Sequenced input: PBMCs. The receptors were sampled from a man younger than 35 in good health and CMV-seronegative.

The rearrangement joins TRBV11-2 to TRBJ1-1; possibly TRBD1 for D (5 bases). Germline CDR1 is SGHAT and CDR2 is FQNNGV. The CDR3 consists of 16 residues. V shed 7 bases and J shed 1 base, with 19 bases lying between them. The CDR3 spells CASNANLDTPNTEAFF. CDR3 coding DNA: TGTGCCAGCAACGCAAACCTGGACACGCCGAACACTGAAGCTTTCTTT.

Only one count was recorded for this clone. This chain links TRBV7-2 with TRBJ2-1; TRBD2 matches at 7 bases. Germline CDR1 SGHTA, CDR2 FQGNSA. The CDR3 is 13 residues long. Germline trimming cut 4 bases from V and 9 bases from J; bases unmatched to any gene: 6. CDR3 DNA: TGTGCCAGCAGCTCCCCGGGGGGAGGTGAGCAGTTCTTC. This gives the protein CASSSPGGGEQFF. Variable domain in full (rest from reference TRBV7-2 and TRBJ2-1): GAGVSQSPSNKVTEKGKDVELRCDPISGHTALYWYRQSLGQGLEFLIYFQGNSAPDKSGLPSDRFSAERTGGSVSTLTIQRTQQEDSAVYLCASSSPGGGEQFFGPGTRLTVL.

This chain uses TRBV15 with TRBJ1-1; D is unclear. The CDR3 is made up of 15 amino acids. Trimming left V 1 base short and J 0 bases short, with 9 bases between. CDR1 and CDR2 (germline): LNHNV, YYDKDF (reference sequence). DNA of the CDR3: TGTGCCACCAGCAGAGTAGCGATCATGAACACTGAAGCTTTCTTT. This sequence encodes CATSRVAIMNTEAFF.